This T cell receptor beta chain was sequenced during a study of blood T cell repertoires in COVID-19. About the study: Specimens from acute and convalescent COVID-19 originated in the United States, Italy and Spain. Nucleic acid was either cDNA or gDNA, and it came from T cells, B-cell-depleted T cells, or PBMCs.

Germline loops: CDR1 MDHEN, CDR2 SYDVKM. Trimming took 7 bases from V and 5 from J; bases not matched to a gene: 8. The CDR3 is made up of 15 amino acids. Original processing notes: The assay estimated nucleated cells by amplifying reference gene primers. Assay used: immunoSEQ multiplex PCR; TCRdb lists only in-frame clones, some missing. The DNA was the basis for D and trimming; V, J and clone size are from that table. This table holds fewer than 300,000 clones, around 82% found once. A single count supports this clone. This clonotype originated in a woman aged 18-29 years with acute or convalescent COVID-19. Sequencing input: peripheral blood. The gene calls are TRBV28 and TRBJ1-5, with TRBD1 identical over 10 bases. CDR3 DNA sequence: TGTGCCAGCACCCAGACAGGGGGCGGGCATCAGCCCCAGCATTTT. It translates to CASTQTGGGHQPQHF.